These 27 T cell receptor beta chains came from one sample sequenced in a study of shared clonotypes between healthy human individuals. Profiled with immunoSEQ multiplex PCR; TCRdb holds only in-frame clones, not every one. The sample yields 550,000 to 800,000 clones, 90% seen once. The source material was memory CD8+ T cells from PBMCs. Subset here: CD45RO+ cells pooled with CCR7-negative TemRA cells. Receptor source: a man in his late teens or twenties in good health. Some clones in this sample may be carry-over from other donors' samples.

The rearrangement joins TRBV19 to TRBJ2-3; maybe TRBD2 (6 bases). The CDR3 runs 17 residues. Germline assignment: CDR1 LNHDA and CDR2 SQIVND (reference sequence). Trimming shortened V by 6 bases and J by 5 bases, and 24 bases separated the two germline ends. This CDR3 reads CASSETQGLLTIDTQYF. Written as DNA, the CDR3 is TGTGCCAGTAGCGAAACCCAGGGACTGCTAACGATAGATACGCAGTATTTT. Together with reference TRBV19 and TRBJ2-3, the CDR3 gives the full variable domain: DGGITQSPKYLFRKEGQNVTLSCEQNLNHDAMYWYRQDPGQGLRLIYYSQIVNDFQKGDIAEGYSVSREKKESFPLTVTSAQKNPTAFYLCASSETQGLLTIDTQYFGPGTRLTVL.

The chain employs TRBV11-3 and TRBJ2-5; D is ambiguous. The J call may be faulty, since TRBJ2-7 better matches the DNA end. The CDR3 covers 15 residues. Germline loops: CDR1 SGHNT, CDR2 YENEEA. The CDR3 bases are TGTGCCAGCAGCTTAGCCCCTGGGGTTGGGCACGAGCAGTACTTC. Its translation: CASSLAPGVGHEQYF.

The gene calls are TRBV4-2 and TRBJ2-7; TRBD2 matches at 7 bases. Per the germline V gene, CDR1 is LGHNA and CDR2 is YNFKEQ. The CDR3 is 16 amino acids. V lost 4 bases to trimming and J lost 2 bases; unmatched junction nucleotides: 11. The CDR3 DNA sequence: TGTGCCAGCAGCCCGGCGGGAGCTCTCGGCGCCTACGAGCAGTACTTC. This sequence encodes CASSPAGALGAYEQYF.

The chain joins TRBV19 to TRBJ2-7; 7 positions match TRBD1. The CDR3 is 15 residues long. Germline V gene sequence: CDR1 LNHDA, CDR2 SQIVND (reference sequence). J lost 2 bases, V lost 4 bases, and 8 bases had no gene match. CDR3 region: CASSTIGDRAYEQYF. CDR3 in DNA: TGTGCCAGTAGTACAATCGGGGACAGAGCCTACGAGCAGTACTTC.

J is TRBJ1-6 and V is TRBV10-3, with D perhaps TRBD1 (5 bases). The CDR3 length is 16 residues. Trimming took 0 bases from V and 7 from J, leaving 13 bases between them. Looked up from germline, CDR1 is ENHRY and CDR2 is SYGVKD. The CDR3 coding sequence is TGTGCCATCAGTGAGTCGGCAGGGATTGGAAATTCACCCCTCCACTTT. This gives the protein CAISESAGIGNSPLHF.

A few counts support this clone. The chain carries TRBV30 and TRBJ1-1; D not certain. The CDR3 sequence is 12 residues long. Germline V gene data show CDR1 as GTSNPN and CDR2 as SVGIG (reference sequence). With 0 bases removed from V and 5 bases from J, the gap between germline ends came to 7 bases. CDR3 DNA sequence: TGTGCCTGGAGTGTAAGTGAGACTGAAGCTTTCTTT. Amino acid sequence: CAWSVSETEAFF.

J is TRBJ2-7 and V is TRBV4-1, with 8 bases fitting TRBD1. The V and J ends lost 4 bases and 4 bases, in that order; junction bases with no gene match: 6. Germline CDR1 and CDR2: MGHRA and YSYEKL. The CDR3 sequence is 14 residues long. The CDR3 sequence is CASSRGQEQYEQYF. CDR3 nucleotide sequence: TGCGCCAGCAGCCGGGGACAGGAGCAATACGAGCAGTACTTC.

The chain recombines TRBV4-1 with TRBJ2-7, with 9 bases fitting TRBD1. V lost 3 bases to trimming and J lost 3 bases; unmatched junction nucleotides: 6. Germline loops: CDR1 MGHRA, CDR2 YSYEKL. The CDR3 has 15 amino acids. The CDR3 sequence: CASSHTGTGSYEQYF. The CDR3 DNA follows: TGCGCCAGCAGCCATACCGGGACAGGGAGCTACGAGCAGTACTTC.

The CDR3 bases are TGTGCCAGCAGCCGGGGGTGGGGTGAGCAGTTCTTC. It codes for CASSRGWGEQFF. This chain joins TRBV2 and TRBJ2-1; maybe TRBD2 (6 bases). Deletions cut 6 bases from V and 9 bases from J, with 12 bases between. CDR3 length: 12 amino acids. The V gene's germline CDR1 is SNHLY and CDR2 FYNNEI. Looking up the rest from reference TRBV2 and TRBJ2-1 gives the full variable domain: EPEVTQTPSHQVTQMGQEVILRCVPISNHLYFYWYRQILGQKVEFLVSFYNNEISEKSEIFDDQFSVERPDGSNFTLKIRSTKLEDSAMYFCASSRGWGEQFFGPGTRLTVL.

DNA of the CDR3: TGTGCCAGCAGCATCCCCGGGACAGGGGTCTACGAGCAGTACTTC. Residues: CASSIPGTGVYEQYF. The chain couples TRBV5-6 to TRBJ2-7, with TRBD1 matching 10 bases. CDR1 SGHDT and CDR2 YYEEEE come from the germline V gene. This CDR3 region has 15 residues. V was pared by 4 bases and J by 3 bases, with 7 bases of the junction left unmatched.

This clone was recorded once. The J gene is TRBJ2-3, the V gene TRBV27, with D perhaps assigned TRBD1 or TRBD2 (5 bases each). V gave up 6 bases and J gave up 5 bases, with 9 bases separating them. Germline CDR1 is MNHEY and CDR2 is SMNVEV (reference sequence). The CDR3 runs to 12 residues. CDR3 bases: TGTGCCAGCAGATGGGACCGAGATACGCAGTATTTT. Its protein product is CASRWDRDTQYF.

This chain connects TRBV7-6 to TRBJ2-6; a weak D match, TRBD1 (6 bases). There are 18 residues in the CDR3. Looked up from germline, CDR1 is SGHVS and CDR2 is FNYEAQ. Between the trimmed V and J ends, which lost 5 bases and 0 bases, there was a span of 17 bases. The CDR3 nucleotides are TGTGCCAGCAGCCCTAGTCCGGGACACGACTCTGGGGCCAACGTCCTGACTTTC. This codes for CASSPSPGHDSGANVLTF.

This rearrangement joins TRBV10-3 to TRBJ2-7; possible D gene TRBD1, 6 bases. CDR3 size: 15 residues. Germline lookup yields CDR1 ENHRY and CDR2 SYGVKD. V was trimmed by 3 bases and J by 3 bases, leaving 15 bases between them. The CDR3 loop reads CAISDPDRPFYEQYF. CDR3 sequence (DNA): TGTGCCATCAGTGATCCGGACAGACCTTTCTACGAGCAGTACTTC.

The chain couples TRBV28 to TRBJ2-1; TRBD2 matches 8 bases. The CDR3 has 15 amino acids. Germline CDR1 and CDR2: MDHEN and SYDVKM. V gave up 5 bases and J gave up 10 bases; unmatched junction bases: 13. The CDR3, as DNA: TGTGCCAGCAGTCCCTCTAGCGGGTGGCTCAGAGAGCAGTTCTTC. Protein sequence: CASSPSSGWLREQFF.

V usage is TRBV28 and J usage is TRBJ1-4; 10 bases are shared with TRBD1. CDR1 MDHEN and CDR2 SYDVKM come from the germline V gene. The ends lost 5 bases at V and 5 bases at J; junction bases unmatched: 11. The CDR3 spans 17 residues. The CDR3 DNA reads TGTGCCAGCAGTACCATAGAGGAGGGACAGGGGAATGAAAAACTGTTTTTT. Its protein is CASSTIEEGQGNEKLFF.

V usage is TRBV5-4 and J usage is TRBJ2-5; 8 bases are shared with TRBD2. The CDR3 length is 16 residues. Trimming removed 0 bases from V and 4 bases from J; junction bases left unmatched: 8. CDR1 and CDR2 (germline): SGHNT, YYREEE (reference sequence). The CDR3 DNA is TGTGCCAGCAGCTTGGTGTTAGCGGGAAAGGGAGAGACCCAGTACTTC. Amino acids: CASSLVLAGKGETQYF.

The rearrangement joins TRBV19 to TRBJ1-5; D is undetermined. Per germline, CDR1 LNHDA and CDR2 SQIVND (reference sequence). V was pared by 7 bases and J by 1 base, with 8 bases between. The CDR3 length is 13 residues. As DNA, the CDR3 is TGTGCCAGTACTCAGAGGAGCAATCAGCCCCAGCATTTT. Translating gives CASTQRSNQPQHF.

The V and J genes are TRBV7-9 and TRBJ1-1, with D unresolved. Trimming removed 4 bases from V and 2 bases from J, with 14 bases in between. Germline V lookup: CDR1 SEHNR, CDR2 FQNEAQ (reference sequence). The CDR3 extends over 15 amino acids. The CDR3 loop is CASSSTTGINTEAFF. DNA of the CDR3: TGTGCCAGCAGCTCTACAACTGGGATCAACACTGAAGCTTTCTTT.

As DNA, the CDR3 is TGTGCCAGTAGTATAGGGTCCGGGTTTGAATTTTTCAACACCGGGGAGCTGTTTTTT. It codes for CASSIGSGFEFFNTGELFF. The chain employs TRBV19 and TRBJ2-2; D is uncertain. The CDR3 totals 19 residues. Germline CDR1 reads LNHDA; CDR2 reads SQIVND (reference sequence). V was shortened by 1 base and J by 2 bases, with 20 bases between the two germline ends.

This chain links TRBV27 with TRBJ2-7; 14 bases match TRBD2. The CDR3 sequence is 15 residues long. Unmatched junction bases numbered 5, after V lost 5 bases and J lost 5 bases. Germline assignment: CDR1 MNHEY and CDR2 SMNVEV (reference sequence). CDR3 coding DNA: TGTGCCAGCAGTCGACTAGCGGGAGGGGGAGACGAGCAGTACTTC. Encoded protein: CASSRLAGGGDEQYF.

This clone appeared a single time. The rearrangement uses TRBV28 and TRBJ2-3, with 10 bases fitting TRBD2. The CDR3 loop spans 17 amino acids. Germline trimming cut 3 bases from V and 6 bases from J; bases unmatched to any gene: 12. From germline, CDR1 is MDHEN and CDR2 SYDVKM. The CDR3 here is CASSLRTSGERSDTQYF. The CDR3 DNA reads as TGTGCCAGCAGTTTGCGGACTAGCGGAGAGAGGTCGGATACGCAGTATTTT.

CDR3 sequence (DNA): TGTGCCAGCAGCTTAGGACAGGGGGTGGAATATGGCTACACCTTC. Translated: CASSLGQGVEYGYTF. The chain has TRBV13 and TRBJ1-2; TRBD1 aligns across 8 bases. The CDR3 extends over 15 amino acids. V shed 0 bases, J shed 5 bases, and the junction held 5 bases outside the gene matches. Germline-derived CDR1 and CDR2 are PRHDT and FYEKMQ (reference sequence).

This clone was detected only once. At the DNA level, this CDR3 is encoded by other sequences in the same sample as well. This chain uses TRBV27 with TRBJ2-7; the match to TRBD2 covers 7 bases. The ends lost 5 bases at V and 3 bases at J; junction bases unmatched: 4. Germline V CDR1 and CDR2: MNHEY, SMNVEV (reference sequence). The CDR3 is 13 amino acids. CDR3 sequence: CASSLGRDYEQYF. The CDR3 nucleotides read TGTGCCAGCAGTCTAGGGAGGGACTACGAGCAGTACTTC.

Written as DNA, the CDR3 is TGTGCCAGCAGTTTAATCCCGACAGGGGTCAGGAGCGAGCAGTACTTC. Residues: CASSLIPTGVRSEQYF. The chain employs TRBV27 and TRBJ2-7; 8 bases are a match to TRBD1. The CDR3 sequence is 16 residues long. The germline V gene has CDR1 MNHEY and CDR2 SMNVEV (reference sequence). After removal of 2 bases from V and 6 bases from J, the junction contained 12 bases not matched to a gene.

The chain has TRBV15 and TRBJ2-4, with TRBD2 matching 11 bases. Germline V lookup: CDR1 LNHNV, CDR2 YYDKDF (reference sequence). This CDR3 spans 16 amino acids. Germline trimming cut 5 bases from V and 3 bases from J; bases unmatched to any gene: 6. Here the CDR3 reads CATSPTSGMGKNIQYF. Here the CDR3 DNA reads TGTGCCACCAGCCCGACTAGCGGGATGGGCAAAAACATTCAGTACTTC.

To note about this clone: Other DNA sequences in the sample encode the same CDR3. In DNA, the CDR3 is TGTGCCAGTAGTATTCGAGTGGAGGCTTTCTTT. Translation gives CASSIRVEAFF. V and J are TRBV19 and TRBJ1-1; D gene unclear. The CDR3 totals 11 residues. The germline V gene encodes CDR1 LNHDA and CDR2 SQIVND (reference sequence). The V end was cut by 3 bases, the J end by 11 bases, with 10 bases between.

The genes are TRBV7-9 and TRBJ2-1; D gene uncertain. The ends were cut back, 4 bases at V and 8 bases at J, with 9 bases in the middle. Germline V gene data show CDR1 as SEHNR and CDR2 as FQNEAQ (reference sequence). CDR3 length: 12 amino acids. The CDR3 sequence is CASSSARDEQFF. The CDR3 DNA reads as TGTGCCAGCAGCTCGGCACGGGATGAGCAGTTCTTC.